Following are 28 T cell receptor beta chains from one sample sequenced in a study. TCRdb passed the RT-PCR reads through MiXCR, listing each CDR3 protein once. The sample shows more than 600,000 distinct CDR3 sequences, 11% to 15% of them seen only once. Material for sequencing was memory CD4+ T cells from blood. These receptors came from a female donor in good health, serving as a healthy control.

Concerning this clonotype: The junction departs from germline at one end; a sequencing error may be responsible. The V call is TRBV18, the J call TRBJ2-1; 8 positions match TRBD1. Germline lookup yields CDR1 KGHSH and CDR2 LQKENI. This CDR3 comprises 18 residues. The CDR3 bases are TGTGCCAGCTCACCATATCCCTTATCAGGGGGCGTGAGCAATGAGCAGATCTTC. This encodes CASSPYPLSGGVSNEQIF. Full variable domain (remainder filled in from reference TRBV18 and TRBJ2-1): NAGVMQNPRHLVRRRGQEARLRCSPMKGHSHVYWYRQLPEEGLKFMVYLQKENIIDESGMPKERFSAEFPKEGPSILRIQQVVRGDSAAYFCASSPYPLSGGVSNEQIFGPGTRLTVL.

This clonotype was seen only a few times. The chain carries TRBV6-5 and TRBJ2-7; D remains ambiguous. V lost 2 bases and J 2 bases, leaving 13 bases between the germline ends. The CDR3 sequence is 15 residues long. Germline V gene data show CDR1 as MNHEY and CDR2 as SVGAGI. This CDR3 is CASSYARDETYEQYF. DNA of the CDR3: TGTGCCAGCAGTTACGCCCGTGACGAGACCTACGAGCAGTACTTC.

This clonotype was recorded at least ten times. The rearrangement links TRBV9 to TRBJ1-5; 8 nucleotides line up with TRBD1. The CDR3 length is 15 residues. From germline, CDR1 is SGDLS and CDR2 YYNGEE. J was trimmed by 3 bases and V by 5 bases; bases with no gene match: 7. The CDR3 bases are TGTGCCAGCAGTCCACAGGGGGTTCCCAATCAGCCCCAGCATTTT. It translates to CASSPQGVPNQPQHF.

This chain joins TRBV20-1 and TRBJ2-2, with D unresolved. The CDR3 contains 14 residues. CDR1 DFQATT and CDR2 SNEGSKA come from the germline V gene (reference sequence). Between the trimmed V and J ends, which lost 3 bases and 13 bases, there was a span of 21 bases. The CDR3 DNA reads as TGCAGTGCTAGTACCCCAGGTAGTGCGCTGAGGCTGTTTTTT. It translates to CSASTPGSALRLFF.

The chain couples TRBV7-9 to TRBJ1-2, with D possibly matching TRBD1 (6 bases). CDR3 size: 15 residues. Germline loops: CDR1 SEHNR, CDR2 FQNEAQ (reference sequence). V lost 5 bases, J lost 0 bases, and 13 bases lay in between. The CDR3 spells CASSRGQSTNYGYTF. The DNA of the CDR3 is TGTGCCAGCAGCCGTGGACAGAGCACTAACTATGGCTACACCTTC.

This clonotype was picked up one time. A much larger clone lies a single base off, so this may be a read error. This rearrangement joins TRBV5-1 to TRBJ2-5, with TRBD2 matching 7 bases. In germline, CDR1 is SGHRS, CDR2 YFSETQ. CDR3 length equals 15 residues. V was clipped by 3 bases and J by 5 bases; unmatched bases: 10. The CDR3 here is CASSSPLEGGETQYF. The CDR3 DNA reads as TGCGCCAGCAGCTCGCCGCTAGAGGGAGGGGAGACCCAGTACTTC.

This clonotype showed up just a few times. This chain links TRBV7-9 with TRBJ2-1; TRBD2 matches 13 bases. CDR3 size: 17 residues. CDR1 is SEHNR and CDR2 is FQNEAQ in the germline V gene (reference sequence). The junction had 10 bases not matched to a gene; V was cut back by 7 bases and J by 4 bases. Written as DNA, the CDR3 is TGTGCCAGCAATTGGCAACTAGCGGGAGGGGGGTACAATGAGCAGTTCTTC. It codes for CASNWQLAGGGYNEQFF.

This clonotype came up a few times. This rearrangement joins TRBV20-1 to TRBJ2-1, with D possibly TRBD2 on 5 matching bases. This CDR3 region has 15 residues. Trimming shortened V by 7 bases and J by 4 bases, and 20 bases separated the two germline ends. CDR1 is DFQATT, CDR2 SNEGSKA, per germline (reference sequence). The CDR3 region has the DNA TGCAGTGTGACCGGAGGACTCCTTGGGTACAATGAGCAGTTCTTC. Residues: CSVTGGLLGYNEQFF.

The chain recombines TRBV20-1 with TRBJ1-4, with D perhaps TRBD1 (5 bases). The CDR3 totals 13 residues. CDR1 and CDR2 from the germline V gene are DFQATT and SNEGSKA (reference sequence). V was clipped by 3 bases and J by 12 bases, with 17 bases between them. The CDR3 protein is CSARPRGMRELFF. Written as DNA, the CDR3 is TGCAGTGCTAGGCCGCGGGGCATGAGGGAACTGTTTTTT.

This clonotype was observed a few times. The chain carries TRBV5-1 and TRBJ2-6; a possible D gene is TRBD2 (5 bases). The length of the CDR3 is 16 residues. V lost 0 bases and J lost 4, with 11 bases in between. Germline CDR1 is SGHRS and CDR2 is YFSETQ. The CDR3 nucleotides are TGCGCCAGCAGCTTGGATGAGGGTTCAGGGGCCAACGTCCTGACTTTC. Its translation: CASSLDEGSGANVLTF.

This clonotype was observed a few times. The gene calls are TRBV7-8 and TRBJ1-5; TRBD1 is a possible D gene (5 bases). This CDR3 is 15 amino acids long. Trimming took 4 bases from V and 7 from J, leaving 17 bases between them. From germline, CDR1 is SGHVS and CDR2 FQNEAQ. CDR3 DNA sequence: TGTGCCAGCAGCTCCGCGCGGGGGATACACCAGCCCCAGCATTTT. Protein sequence: CASSSARGIHQPQHF.

This clonotype was found a few times. V usage is TRBV4-2 and J usage is TRBJ2-2; 15 bases are shared with TRBD2. CDR3 length: 18 residues. Germline V gives CDR1 LGHNA, CDR2 YNFKEQ. Trimming at V came to 7 bases and at J to 8 bases, leaving 14 bases not matched to a gene. The chain's CDR3 is CASNRNAGLAGGEGELFF. CDR3 in DNA: TGTGCCAGCAACCGGAATGCGGGACTAGCGGGAGGAGAGGGGGAGCTGTTTTTT.

This clonotype was found a few times. This chain joins TRBV27 and TRBJ1-5; a weak D match, TRBD1 (5 bases). This CDR3 comprises 13 residues. Looked up from germline, CDR1 is MNHEY and CDR2 is SMNVEV (reference sequence). V was trimmed by 4 bases and J by 7 bases, leaving 11 bases between them. CDR3 amino acids: CASSSQRGQPQHF. DNA for the CDR3: TGTGCCAGCAGTTCCCAGAGGGGACAGCCCCAGCATTTT.

This clonotype was observed a few times. V usage is TRBV29-1 and J usage is TRBJ2-5; TRBD2 matches at 9 bases. The CDR3 is 14 amino acids. Germline lookup yields CDR1 SQVTM and CDR2 ANQGSEA. After removal of 8 bases from V and 1 base from J, the junction contained 8 bases not matched to a gene. CDR3 bases: TGCAGCTCCTACGGCGGGGGGGCCCAAGAGACCCAGTACTTC. Amino acids: CSSYGGGAQETQYF.

The rearrangement links TRBV11-1 to TRBJ2-2; D not certain. The CDR3 length is 13 residues. CDR1 and CDR2 (germline): SGHAT, FQDESV (reference sequence). V lost 2 bases and J lost 6, with 7 bases in between. The CDR3 is CASSLRTAGELFF. DNA of the CDR3: TGTGCCAGCAGCTTACGAACGGCCGGGGAGCTGTTTTTT.

This chain's CDR3 is CASSELVGQGPSTDTQYF. For the CDR3, the DNA is TGTGCCAGCAGCGAACTAGTCGGACAGGGCCCTAGCACAGATACGCAGTATTTT. The chain links TRBV9 to TRBJ2-3; TRBD1 matches 8 bases. This CDR3 spans 18 amino acids. V lost 3 bases, J lost 0 bases, and 12 bases stayed unmatched. Germline V gives CDR1 SGDLS, CDR2 YYNGEE.

In its sample, this clonotype was seen a few times. The chain joins TRBV6-1 to TRBJ2-7, with D perhaps assigned TRBD1 or TRBD2 (5 bases each). This CDR3 contains 14 residues. The germline V gene encodes CDR1 MNHNS and CDR2 SASEGT. V was pared by 10 bases and J by 1 base, with 17 bases between. In DNA, the CDR3 is TGTGCCATTCTCCGGGACGTAAGATCCTACGAGCAGTACTTC. Its translation: CAILRDVRSYEQYF.

The rearrangement links TRBV5-1 to TRBJ2-7, with 9 bases lining up with TRBD2. J lost 2 bases, V lost 4 bases, and 10 bases had no gene match. From germline, CDR1 is SGHRS and CDR2 YFSETQ. The CDR3 spans 16 residues. CDR3 protein: CASSLTASGRPYEQYF. In nucleotides, the CDR3 is TGCGCCAGCAGCCTTACGGCGAGCGGGAGGCCCTACGAGCAGTACTTC.

This clonotype was observed at least ten times. V is TRBV20-1 and J is TRBJ2-1; TRBD1 matches at 8 bases. Germline V CDR1 and CDR2: DFQATT, SNEGSKA (reference sequence). The junction had 14 bases not matched to a gene; V was cut back by 6 bases and J by 7 bases. The CDR3 has 15 amino acids. CDR3 sequence reads: CSAPPAGGAGNEQFF. The CDR3 DNA reads TGCAGTGCGCCCCCGGCAGGGGGCGCGGGAAATGAGCAGTTCTTC.

The rearrangement uses TRBV9 and TRBJ2-1, with 7 bases lining up with TRBD1. CDR3 size: 14 residues. J gave up 5 bases and V 4 bases, and 6 bases lay outside the gene matches. Germline V gene sequence: CDR1 SGDLS, CDR2 YYNGEE. CDR3: CASSPTGTDNEQFF. The CDR3, as DNA: TGTGCCAGCAGCCCCACCGGGACAGACAATGAGCAGTTCTTC. The variable domain in full, completed from reference TRBV9 and TRBJ2-1, reads DSGVTQTPKHLITATGQRVTLRCSPRSGDLSVYWYQQSLDQGLQFLIQYYNGEERAKGNILERFSAQQFPDLHSELNLSSLELGDSALYFCASSPTGTDNEQFFGPGTRLTVL.

This clonotype has at least ten counts. CDR3 coding DNA: TGTGCCAGCAGCCCTAGTGAGGGGGGACAGCCCCAGCATTTT. Protein: CASSPSEGGQPQHF. The genes are TRBV7-9 and TRBJ1-5, with D tentatively TRBD1 (6 bases). The CDR3 is made up of 14 amino acids. The V gene lost 5 bases and the J gene lost 7 bases, with 15 bases spanning the gap. Germline CDR1 SEHNR, CDR2 FQNEAQ (reference sequence).

About this clonotype itself: Just one base apart from a much larger clone, this may be a read error. This chain links TRBV10-3 with TRBJ1-5; D uncertain. The V end lost 4 bases, the J end lost 1 base, and 14 bases lay between the germline ends. CDR3 length: 16 residues. Germline V lookup: CDR1 ENHRY, CDR2 SYGVKD. CDR3 in DNA: TGTGCCATCAGTGCGGGGTCTGACTGGAGCAATCAGCCCCAGCATTTT. Residues: CAISAGSDWSNQPQHF.

This sequence joins TRBV4-3 and TRBJ1-2, with D possibly matching TRBD1 (6 bases). The germline CDR1 and CDR2 sequences are LGHNA and YSLEER. Trimming took off 6 bases at V and 8 bases at J, with 19 bases between the two ends. The CDR3 sequence is 14 residues long. CDR3 in DNA: TGCGCCAGCAGTCCAAGTGGTTCCAGGGGCGGCTACACCTTC. Its protein is CASSPSGSRGGYTF.

The chain carries TRBV20-1 and TRBJ2-7; the match to TRBD1 covers 8 bases. V shed 6 bases, J shed 4 bases, and the junction held 5 bases outside the gene matches. The CDR3 extends over 12 amino acids. Per germline, CDR1 DFQATT and CDR2 SNEGSKA (reference sequence). CDR3 bases: TGCAGTGCGCGGGGACAGGTATACGAGCAGTACTTC. Translation: CSARGQVYEQYF.

V is TRBV21-1 and J is TRBJ2-4; whether TRBD1, the table's D call, matches the DNA was not checked. TRBV21-1 is designated a pseudogene. The CDR3 length is 18 residues. The CDR3 protein is CASSTCSGTEGRADIQYF. The CDR3 DNA is TGTGCCAGCAGCACTTGCTCCGGGACAGAAGGACGGGCGGACATTCAGTACTTC.

This clonotype was recorded once. Just one base apart from a much larger clone, this may be a read error. The J gene is TRBJ1-5, the V gene TRBV20-1; D not certain. Trimming cost V 3 bases and J 0 bases, with 9 bases left between them. CDR3 length: 14 amino acids. Germline V CDR1 and CDR2: DFQATT, SNEGSKA (reference sequence). This chain's CDR3 is CSASSGPSNQPQHF. In DNA, the CDR3 is TGCAGTGCTAGCAGTGGACCTAGCAATCAGCCCCAGCATTTT.

This clonotype was found a few times. The rearrangement joins TRBV12-3 or TRBV12-4 to TRBJ2-1, with TRBD1 as a possible D gene (6 bases). The CDR3 is made up of 14 amino acids. V gave up 6 bases and J gave up 2 bases, with 11 bases separating them. The CDR3 coding sequence is TGTGCCAGCAGAATGACAGGCCCCTACAATGAGCAGTTCTTC. Protein sequence: CASRMTGPYNEQFF.

This clonotype has a count of ten or more. V and J are TRBV7-2 and TRBJ1-3; D might be TRBD1 (6 bases). This CDR3 spans 14 amino acids. V was pared by 5 bases and J by 3 bases, with 11 bases between. Per the germline V gene, CDR1 is SGHTA and CDR2 is FQGNSA. CDR3 nucleotide sequence: TGTGCCAGCAGCCCGACAGGTCGTGGAAACACCATATATTTT. It codes for CASSPTGRGNTIYF.